What follows is one TCR beta chain and its context. The data stem from a study of blood T cell repertoires in COVID-19. On the study more broadly: T cells, B-cell-depleted T cells, or PBMCs provided the cDNA or gDNA that served as material.

Per the authors' pipeline: Amplified reference gene primers provided the basis for estimating nucleated cell counts. The table came from immunoSEQ multiplex PCR; TCRdb's copy has only in-frame clones and leaves some out. For V, J and clone size, that table is used; D and trimming come from the DNA. The table lists 210,000 or so clones, around four fifths of them singletons. Trimming took 2 bases from V and 1 from J, leaving 8 bases between them. From germline, CDR1 is MGHRA and CDR2 YSYEKL. CDR3 length equals 14 residues. The chain is built from TRBV4-1 and TRBJ1-1; D is possibly TRBD1 (6 bases). This TCR derives from a woman aged 50 to 60 with active or convalescent COVID-19. What was sequenced was peripheral blood. The DNA for the CDR3 is TGCGCCAGCAGCCAACCGGGACAGAACACTGAAGCTTTCTTT. It translates to CASSQPGQNTEAFF.